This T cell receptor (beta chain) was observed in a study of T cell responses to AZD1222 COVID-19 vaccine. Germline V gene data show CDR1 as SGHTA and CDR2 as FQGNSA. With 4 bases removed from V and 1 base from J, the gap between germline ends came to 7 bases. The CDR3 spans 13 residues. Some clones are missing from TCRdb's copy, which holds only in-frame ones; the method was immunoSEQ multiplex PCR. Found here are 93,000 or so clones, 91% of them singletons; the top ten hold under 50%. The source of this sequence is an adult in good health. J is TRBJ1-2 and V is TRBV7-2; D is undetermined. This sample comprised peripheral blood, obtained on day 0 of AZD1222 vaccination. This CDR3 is CASSSGNNYGYTF. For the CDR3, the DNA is TGTGCCAGCAGCTCGGGAAATAACTATGGCTACACCTTC.